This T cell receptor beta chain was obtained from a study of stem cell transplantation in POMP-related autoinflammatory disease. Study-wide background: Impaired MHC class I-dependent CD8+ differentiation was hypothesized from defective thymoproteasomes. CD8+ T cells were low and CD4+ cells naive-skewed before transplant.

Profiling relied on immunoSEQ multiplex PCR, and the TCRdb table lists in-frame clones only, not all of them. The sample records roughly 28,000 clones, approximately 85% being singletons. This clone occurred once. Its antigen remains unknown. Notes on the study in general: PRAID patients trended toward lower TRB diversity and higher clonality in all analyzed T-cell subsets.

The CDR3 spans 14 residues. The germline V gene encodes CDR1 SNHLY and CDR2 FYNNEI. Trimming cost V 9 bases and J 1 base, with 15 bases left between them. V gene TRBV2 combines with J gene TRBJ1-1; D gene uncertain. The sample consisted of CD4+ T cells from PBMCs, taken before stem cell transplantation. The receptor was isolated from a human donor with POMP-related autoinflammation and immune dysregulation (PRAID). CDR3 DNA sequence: TGTGCCAGGAGAAAGGGAGAGGGGAACACTGAAGCTTTCTTT. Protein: CARRKGEGNTEAFF.